The sequence of this TCR beta chain was determined in a study of blood T cell repertoires in COVID-19. About the research overall: From T cells, B-cell-depleted T cells, or PBMCs came the material, which was cDNA or gDNA.

Some clones are missing from TCRdb's copy, which holds only in-frame ones; the method was immunoSEQ multiplex PCR. There are 200,000 to 250,000 clones in the sample; roughly 85% occur only once, and 9.5% to 15% lies in the top ten. Germline V gives CDR1 GTSNPN, CDR2 SVGIG (reference sequence). J was trimmed by 1 base and V by 7 bases; bases with no gene match: 13. The CDR3 covers 16 residues. Sample: peripheral blood. This TCR came from a woman between 18 and 30 years old who had recovered from COVID-19. The chain employs TRBV30 and TRBJ2-1; 7 nucleotides match TRBD1. Here the CDR3 DNA reads TGTGCCTCCCTCCCAACGGGACAGCTTTCCTACAATGAGCAGTTCTTC. It translates to CASLPTGQLSYNEQFF.